The clone carrying this T cell receptor beta chain showed up just a few times. V lost 0 bases, J lost 4 bases, and 8 bases stayed unmatched. This CDR3 has 19 residues. The germline V gene encodes CDR1 LNHDA and CDR2 SQIVND (reference sequence). The sample is drawn from a study of blood T cell repertoires in COVID-19. Using immunoSEQ multiplex PCR, the repertoire was profiled, and TCRdb retains in-frame clones only, with some absent. The sample lists tens of thousands of clones, roughly 80% occurring once. This chain connects TRBV19 to TRBJ2-3, with 15 bases that match TRBD2. This receptor was obtained from a woman at least 80 years old with acute or convalescent COVID-19. The specimen sequenced was peripheral blood. The CDR3 spells CASSIDGRTSGRVSDTQYF. CDR3 in DNA: TGTGCCAGTAGTATAGATGGGAGGACTAGCGGGAGGGTATCAGATACGCAGTATTTT.